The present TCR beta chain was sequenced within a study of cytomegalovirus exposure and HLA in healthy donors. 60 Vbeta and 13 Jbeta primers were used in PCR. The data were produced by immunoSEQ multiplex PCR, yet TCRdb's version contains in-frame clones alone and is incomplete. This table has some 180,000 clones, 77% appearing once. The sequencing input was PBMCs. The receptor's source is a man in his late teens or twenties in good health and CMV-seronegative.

The CDR3 DNA reads as TGTGCCAGCAGCGTAGGGGGGCAGGAGCCCCAGCATTTT. This translates into CASSVGGQEPQHF. J is TRBJ1-5 and V is TRBV9; D is possibly TRBD1 (6 bases). Per germline, CDR1 SGDLS and CDR2 YYNGEE. This CDR3 region has 13 residues. Trimming took 0 bases from V and 8 from J, leaving 9 bases between them.